These T cell receptor beta chains were read from a single sample in a study of graft-versus-host responses after intestinal transplantation. TCRdb's table, derived via immunoSEQ multiplex PCR, lists solely in-frame clones and lacks some. The table has some 130,000 clones, about 93% seen once. These receptors have no identified antigens. This material consisted of unstimulated CD4+ T cells sorted from spleen or lymph node cells, taken before intestinal transplant. The receptors stem from a human donor who received an intestinal transplant. The CDR3 runs from the conserved cysteine through the conserved F or W. A D gene is named only where the DNA matches it firmly. Clone size is stated in some rows and not others, as once, few, many or a class when expanded.

NA | TRBD1 | TRBJ2-1 | TRBV18 | CASSPDRAYNEQFF | TGTGCCAGCTCACCGGACAGGGCGTACAATGAGCAGTTCTTC
NA | NA | TRBJ1-1 | TRBV7-9 | CASSRGPSAFF | TGTGCCAGCAGTAGGGGCCCCTCGGCTTTCTTT
NA | NA | TRBJ2-7 | TRBV6-1 | CASGWLREQYF | TGTGCCAGCGGTTGGCTTCGCGAGCAGTACTTC
NA | NA | TRBJ1-2 | TRBV7-9 | CASSLSGYDGYTF | TGTGCCAGCAGCTTAAGCGGATACGATGGCTACACCTTC
NA | TRBD2 | TRBJ2-1 | TRBV7-6 | CASSLGLRGLREGLSNEQFF | TGTGCCAGCAGCTTAGGTCTCAGGGGTCTACGGGAGGGCCTTTCTAATGAGCAGTTCTTC
NA | NA | TRBJ1-1 | TRBV5-1 | CASSLDNTEAFF | TGCGCCAGCAGCTTGGACAACACTGAAGCTTTCTTT
NA | NA | TRBJ2-1 | TRBV7-9 | CASSLRGRGGNEQFF | TGTGCCAGCAGCTTACGCGGGAGAGGGGGCAATGAGCAGTTCTTC
NA | NA | TRBJ1-2 | TRBV25-1 | CASSDTNYGYTF | TGTGCCAGCAGTGACACTAACTATGGCTACACCTTC
NA | NA | TRBJ2-1 | TRBV5-1 | CASSLAGQAVISYNEQFF | TGCGCCAGCAGCTTGGCCGGGCAGGCCGTGATCTCCTACAATGAGCAGTTCTTC
NA | TRBD1 | TRBJ2-2 | TRBV18 | CASSPMSGQGISGELFF | TGTGCCAGCTCACCCATGTCTGGACAGGGAATTTCCGGGGAGCTGTTTTTT
NA | NA | TRBJ2-7 | TRBV19 | CASSIETWGSYEQYF | TGTGCCAGTAGTATCGAAACATGGGGCTCCTACGAGCAGTACTTC
once | TRBD1 | TRBJ1-5 | TRBV4-2 | CASSSGTGPNQPQHF | TGTGCCAGCAGCTCCGGGACAGGGCCGAATCAGCCCCAGCATTTT
once | TRBD2 | TRBJ2-1 | TRBV11-2 | CASSSRLAGSTNEQFF | TGTGCCAGCAGCTCCCGACTAGCGGGAAGTACCAATGAGCAGTTCTTC
NA | NA | TRBJ1-1 | TRBV6-6 | CASRGTVGNTEAFF | TGTGCCAGCAGAGGGACGGTTGGGAACACTGAAGCTTTCTTT
NA | NA | TRBJ2-7 | TRBV18 | CASSPGEEIEQYF | TGTGCCAGCTCACCAGGGGAAGAGATCGAGCAGTACTTC
NA | NA | TRBJ2-7 | TRBV12-5 | CASGLVSEQYF | TGTGCTAGTGGTTTGGTAAGCGAGCAGTACTTC
once | NA | TRBJ2-1 | TRBV5-1 | CASSTGEGDEQFF | TGCGCCAGCAGTACGGGAGAGGGGGATGAGCAGTTCTTC
NA | TRBD1 | TRBJ2-3 | TRBV28 | CASSLGTAGTDTQYF | TGTGCCAGCAGTTTAGGGACAGCGGGCACAGATACGCAGTATTTT